A selection of T cell receptor beta chains follows, all from one sample in a study of blood T cell repertoires in COVID-19. Clones were read by immunoSEQ multiplex PCR, and TCRdb kept only the in-frame ones, dropping some. The table records around 200,000 clones, about four fifths of them present only once. Sequences were obtained from peripheral blood. These receptor sequences come from a woman aged 40 to 55 with active or convalescent COVID-19. Each CDR3 is given with its conserved first and last residue. The order of the fields is J gene, CDR3 length, V gene, clone size, CDR3 protein. Only some rows state a clone size, as once, few, many or a class for expanded clones.

J: TRBJ1-5
length: 17
V: TRBV30
size: NA
CDR3: CAWSNRQGRLSNQPQHF

J: TRBJ1-2
length: 12
V: TRBV29-1
size: NA
CDR3: CTPKEGAEGYTF

J: TRBJ1-1
length: 16
V: TRBV6-6
size: few
CDR3: CASSYSNGPGDTEAFF

J: TRBJ2-3
length: 16
V: TRBV5-1
size: NA
CDR3: CASSLSRPGSTDTQYF

J: TRBJ1-2
length: 15
V: TRBV11-2
size: NA
CDR3: CASSSTRTGAPGYTF

J: TRBJ2-7
length: 13
V: TRBV7-6
size: NA
CDR3: CASSLAGTYEQYF

J: TRBJ2-7
length: 15
V: TRBV13
size: NA
CDR3: CASSSTGYGSREQYF

J: TRBJ2-7
length: 14
V: TRBV7-2
size: NA
CDR3: CASSLDAGGYEQYF

J: TRBJ1-2
length: 15
V: TRBV7-9
size: NA
CDR3: CASSPGQTAPYGYTF

J: TRBJ2-5
length: 11
V: TRBV28
size: NA
CDR3: CASQKRETQYF

J: TRBJ1-4
length: 14
V: TRBV19
size: NA
CDR3: CASRESDRGKKLFF

J: TRBJ2-5
length: 14
V: TRBV27
size: NA
CDR3: CASSPITGAETQYF

J: TRBJ1-6
length: 18
V: TRBV7-9
size: once
CDR3: CASSPLGLAGAYNSPLHF

J: TRBJ2-5
length: 15
V: TRBV2
size: NA
CDR3: CASKRTSGDQETQYF

J: TRBJ2-3
length: 14
V: TRBV6-5
size: NA
CDR3: CASKRQDYTDTQYF

J: TRBJ2-5
length: 14
V: TRBV2
size: NA
CDR3: CASSLQGPQETQYF

J: TRBJ1-1
length: 13
V: TRBV27
size: NA
CDR3: CASSSYRATEAFF

J: TRBJ2-7
length: 14
V: TRBV4-3
size: NA
CDR3: CASSQVGGSYEQYF

J: TRBJ1-1
length: 16
V: TRBV7-9
size: NA
CDR3: CASSRFLSTKNTEAFF

J: TRBJ1-2
length: 13
V: TRBV11-2
size: NA
CDR3: CASSLASLRGYTF

J: TRBJ2-7
length: 13
V: TRBV4-2
size: NA
CDR3: CASSQDLGPEQYF

J: TRBJ2-7
length: 15
V: TRBV7-6
size: once
CDR3: CASSPGQVGLSEQYF

J: TRBJ1-5
length: 15
V: TRBV3-1/TRBV3-2
size: NA
CDR3: CASSRMEGPNQPQHF

J: TRBJ1-1
length: 13
V: TRBV10-3
size: NA
CDR3: CAISVTGNTEAFF

J: TRBJ1-1
length: 13
V: TRBV25-1
size: NA
CDR3: CASSGQGNTEAFF

J: TRBJ2-2
length: 14
V: TRBV27
size: NA
CDR3: CASSSSGEAGELFF

J: TRBJ2-7
length: 12
V: TRBV6-5
size: once
CDR3: CASKATSSEQYF

J: TRBJ1-4
length: 17
V: TRBV4-1
size: NA
CDR3: CASSQDPGDRIDEKLFF

J: TRBJ1-5
length: 13
V: TRBV27
size: many
CDR3: CASSSGSVAPQHF

J: TRBJ2-3
length: 14
V: TRBV6-5
size: NA
CDR3: CASSYSSVGQGKDF

J: TRBJ2-3
length: 17
V: TRBV7-9
size: NA
CDR3: CASSSAGGRDFTDTQYF

J: TRBJ2-7
length: 14
V: TRBV5-1
size: NA
CDR3: CASSSGQGSYEQYF

J: TRBJ2-2
length: 14
V: TRBV19
size: NA
CDR3: CATNGQGMSGELFF

J: TRBJ1-5
length: 15
V: TRBV19
size: NA
CDR3: CASSIVHRGMEPQHF

J: TRBJ1-2
length: 13
V: TRBV6-6
size: NA
CDR3: CASSYAGDYGYTF

J: TRBJ2-7
length: 15
V: TRBV18
size: NA
CDR3: CASSLREEGPYEQYF

J: TRBJ2-1
length: 17
V: TRBV5-1
size: NA
CDR3: CASSFPPPSGRFDEQFF

J: TRBJ2-5
length: 12
V: TRBV29-1
size: few
CDR3: CSELQGAETQYF

J: TRBJ2-1
length: 15
V: TRBV19
size: few
CDR3: CASRTSGGVHNEQFF

J: TRBJ1-3
length: 13
V: TRBV9
size: NA
CDR3: CASTTGVGNTIYF

J: TRBJ2-2
length: 15
V: TRBV19
size: NA
CDR3: CASSGGIANTGELFF

J: TRBJ1-1
length: 16
V: TRBV29-1
size: NA
CDR3: CSVEVRGRPANTEAFF

J: TRBJ1-2
length: 16
V: TRBV5-4
size: NA
CDR3: CASSLDRGQGAQGYTF

J: TRBJ1-5
length: 13
V: TRBV29-1
size: NA
CDR3: CSVAGGSNQPQHF

J: TRBJ1-2
length: 13
V: TRBV19
size: NA
CDR3: CASSIMAGNGYTF

J: TRBJ2-6
length: 16
V: TRBV24-1
size: NA
CDR3: CATSDPLSSGANVLTF

J: TRBJ1-1
length: 13
V: TRBV2
size: NA
CDR3: CASSEVGRAEAFF

J: TRBJ1-6
length: 14
V: TRBV7-2
size: NA
CDR3: CASSLYPGDSPLHF